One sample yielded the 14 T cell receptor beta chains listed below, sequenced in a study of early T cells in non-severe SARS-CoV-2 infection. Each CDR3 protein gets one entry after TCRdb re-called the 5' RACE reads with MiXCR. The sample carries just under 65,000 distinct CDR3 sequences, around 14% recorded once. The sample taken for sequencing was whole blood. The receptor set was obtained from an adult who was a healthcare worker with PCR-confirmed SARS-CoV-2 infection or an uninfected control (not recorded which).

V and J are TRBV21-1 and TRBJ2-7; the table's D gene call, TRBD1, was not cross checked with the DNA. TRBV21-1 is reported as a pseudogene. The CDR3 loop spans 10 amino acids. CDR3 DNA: TGTGCCAGCCCAGGGATGGGGGCCCACTTC. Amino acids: CASPGMGAHF.

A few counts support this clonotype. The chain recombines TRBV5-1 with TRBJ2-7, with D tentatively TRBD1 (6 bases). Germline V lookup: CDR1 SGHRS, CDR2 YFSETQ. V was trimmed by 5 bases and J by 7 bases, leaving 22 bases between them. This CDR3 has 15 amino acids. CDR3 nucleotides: TGCGCCAGCAGACCCGGGGACATTGGACGAGAAGAGCAGTACTTC. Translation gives CASRPGDIGREEQYF.

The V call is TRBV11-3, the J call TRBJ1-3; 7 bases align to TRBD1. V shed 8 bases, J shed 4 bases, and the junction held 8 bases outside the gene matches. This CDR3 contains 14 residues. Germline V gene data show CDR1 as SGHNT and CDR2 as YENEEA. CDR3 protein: CASSDREAGNTIYF. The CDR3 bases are TGTGCCAGCTCCGACAGGGAAGCCGGAAACACCATATATTTT.

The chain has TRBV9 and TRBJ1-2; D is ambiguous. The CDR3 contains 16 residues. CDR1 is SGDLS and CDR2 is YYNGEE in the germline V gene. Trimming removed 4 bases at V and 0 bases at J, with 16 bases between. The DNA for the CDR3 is TGTGCCAGCAGCCCCTCTGGGAGACCTCCTAACTATGGCTACACCTTC. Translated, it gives CASSPSGRPPNYGYTF.

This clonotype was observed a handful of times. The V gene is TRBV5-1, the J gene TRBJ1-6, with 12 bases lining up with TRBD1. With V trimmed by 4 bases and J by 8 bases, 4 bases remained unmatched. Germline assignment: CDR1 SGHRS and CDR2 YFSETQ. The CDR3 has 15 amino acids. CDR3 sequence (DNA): TGCGCCAGCAGCGCCGGGACAGGGGGCGATTCACCCCTCCACTTT. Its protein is CASSAGTGGDSPLHF.

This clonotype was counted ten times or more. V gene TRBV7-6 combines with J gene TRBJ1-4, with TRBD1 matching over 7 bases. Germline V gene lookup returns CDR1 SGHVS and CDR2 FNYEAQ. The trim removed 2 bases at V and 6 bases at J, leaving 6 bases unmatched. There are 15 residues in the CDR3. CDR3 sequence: CASSLPSRGDEKLFF. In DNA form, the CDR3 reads TGTGCCAGCAGCTTACCCTCCAGGGGGGATGAAAAACTGTTTTTT.

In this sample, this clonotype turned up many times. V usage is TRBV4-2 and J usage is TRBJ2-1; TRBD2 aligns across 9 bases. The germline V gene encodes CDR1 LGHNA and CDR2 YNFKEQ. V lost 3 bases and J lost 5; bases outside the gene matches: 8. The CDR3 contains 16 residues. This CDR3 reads CASSHPRGGRDNEQFF. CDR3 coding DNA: TGTGCCAGCAGCCACCCGCGGGGGGGCCGGGACAATGAGCAGTTCTTC.

As DNA, the CDR3 is TGTGCCAGCAGTGACTCAGGGGGCGCAGATACGCAGTATTTT. Protein sequence: CASSDSGGADTQYF. V gene TRBV6-4 combines with J gene TRBJ2-3; 7 positions match TRBD1. The CDR3 extends over 14 amino acids. From germline, CDR1 is MRHNA and CDR2 SNTAGT. V was pared by 0 bases and J by 4 bases, with 1 base of the junction left unmatched.

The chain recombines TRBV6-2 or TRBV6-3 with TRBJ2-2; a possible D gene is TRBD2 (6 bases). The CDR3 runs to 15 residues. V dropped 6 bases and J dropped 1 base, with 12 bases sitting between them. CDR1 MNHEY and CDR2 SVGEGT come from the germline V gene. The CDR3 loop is CASSPGLQNTGELFF. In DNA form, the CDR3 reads TGTGCCAGCAGCCCGGGACTGCAGAACACCGGGGAGCTGTTTTTT.

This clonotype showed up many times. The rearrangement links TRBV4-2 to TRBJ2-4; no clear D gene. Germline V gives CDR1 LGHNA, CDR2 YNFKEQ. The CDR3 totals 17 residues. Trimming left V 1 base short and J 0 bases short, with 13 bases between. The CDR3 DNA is TGTGCCAGCAGCCAAGGGAGACTGACCCTAGCCAAAAACATTCAGTACTTC. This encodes CASSQGRLTLAKNIQYF.

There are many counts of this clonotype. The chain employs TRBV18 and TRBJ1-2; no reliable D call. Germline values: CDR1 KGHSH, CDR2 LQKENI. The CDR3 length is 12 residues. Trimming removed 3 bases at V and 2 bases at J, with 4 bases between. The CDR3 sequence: CASSPGNYGYTF. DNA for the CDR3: TGTGCCAGCTCACCGGGAAACTATGGCTACACCTTC.

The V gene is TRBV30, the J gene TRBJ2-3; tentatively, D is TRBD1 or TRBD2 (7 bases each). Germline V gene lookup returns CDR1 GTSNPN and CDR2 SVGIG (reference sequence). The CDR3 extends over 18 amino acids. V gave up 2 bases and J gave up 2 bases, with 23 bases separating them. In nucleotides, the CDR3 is TGTGCCTGGAGTCAGGGACAGCCGCGCGGGGGACCCACAGATACGCAGTATTTT. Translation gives CAWSQGQPRGGPTDTQYF.

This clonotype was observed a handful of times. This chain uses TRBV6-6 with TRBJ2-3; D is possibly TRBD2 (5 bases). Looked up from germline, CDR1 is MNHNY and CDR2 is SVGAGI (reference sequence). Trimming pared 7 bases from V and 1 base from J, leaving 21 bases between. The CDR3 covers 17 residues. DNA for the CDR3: TGTGCCAGCACTTCTGGCGTAGGAGCGGCCGGCACAGATACGCAGTATTTT. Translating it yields CASTSGVGAAGTDTQYF.

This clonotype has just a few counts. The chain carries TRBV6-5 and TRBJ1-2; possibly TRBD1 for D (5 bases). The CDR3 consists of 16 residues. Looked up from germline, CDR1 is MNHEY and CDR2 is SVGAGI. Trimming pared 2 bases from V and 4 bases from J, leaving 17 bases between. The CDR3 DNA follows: TGTGCCAGCAGTTACAGCCGGGGAGGGGCAGCCTATGGCTACACCTTC. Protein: CASSYSRGGAAYGYTF.